The 21 T cell receptor beta chains in this list originate from one sample, sequenced in a study of human T cells and chemical hapten exposure (dated by TCRdb to the early 2020s). The receptor library was made with 5' RACE. The sample was run on an Illumina MiSeq. TCRdb applied fastp at Q25 and MiXCR to the public reads, then kept only in-frame beta chains. CDR3 protein duplicates are merged, each entry listing the most common genes and DNA. Across this sample there are over 95,000 distinct CDR3 sequences, with roughly a fifth seen only once. Together, the top ten hold around 2.7% of the sample. Total RNA was extracted from unfractionated whole blood that had been collected in Tempus Blood RNA tubes. All receptors derive from a human donor in good health.

With respect to this clonotype: A read error may account for a junction end that differs from germline. This rearrangement joins TRBV28 to TRBJ2-7, with TRBD1 identical over 8 bases. CDR3 length: 13 residues. CDR1 is MDHEN and CDR2 is SYDVKM in the germline V gene. CDR3 sequence reads: CASSLDRAKLSIF. As DNA, the CDR3 is TGTGCCAGCAGCCTGGACAGGGCGAAGCTCTCGATCTTC.

This rearrangement joins TRBV27 to TRBJ1-1; possible D gene TRBD1, 5 bases. Germline loops: CDR1 MNHEY, CDR2 SMNVEV (reference sequence). V was trimmed by 4 bases and J by 0 bases, leaving 12 bases between them. CDR3 size: 15 residues. The CDR3 loop reads CASSSSRVMNTEAFF. In DNA form, the CDR3 reads TGTGCCAGCAGTTCTAGCAGGGTCATGAACACTGAAGCTTTCTTT.

The CDR3 protein is CASSLGDLGARGNQPQHF. The DNA for the CDR3 is TGTGCCAGCAGCTTAGGGGATTTGGGAGCCAGGGGCAATCAGCCCCAGCATTTT. The V and J genes are TRBV7-9 and TRBJ1-5; possibly TRBD1 for D (5 bases). Germline CDR1 reads SEHNR; CDR2 reads FQNEAQ (reference sequence). V was trimmed by 1 base and J by 2 bases, leaving 18 bases between them. CDR3 length: 18 amino acids. The whole variable domain, remainder taken from reference TRBV7-9 and TRBJ1-5, is DTGVSQNPRHKITKRGQNVTFRCDPISEHNRLYWYRQTLGQGPEFLTYFQNEAQLEKSRLLSDRFSAERPKGSFSTLEIQRTEQGDSAMYLCASSLGDLGARGNQPQHFGDGTRLSIL.

There are many counts of this clonotype. V usage is TRBV9 and J usage is TRBJ2-7; 9 bases match TRBD1. V lost 4 bases to trimming and J lost 4 bases; unmatched junction nucleotides: 9. The CDR3 has 15 amino acids. Per the germline V gene, CDR1 is SGDLS and CDR2 is YYNGEE. CDR3 nucleotides: TGTGCCAGCAGCTTCGGGACAGGGTTGATGTACGAGCAGTACTTC. This translates into CASSFGTGLMYEQYF.

The chain links TRBV6-5 to TRBJ2-6; D perhaps matches TRBD1 (6 bases). Trimming cost V 5 bases and J 0 bases, with 14 bases left between them. The CDR3 has 17 residues. Germline V lookup: CDR1 MNHEY, CDR2 SVGAGI. CDR3 DNA sequence: TGTGCCAGCAGTACAAGACAGGTACCCTCTGGGGCCAACGTCCTGACTTTC. Translated: CASSTRQVPSGANVLTF.

The chain uses TRBV20-1 and TRBJ1-1; no definite D call. This CDR3 spans 12 amino acids. Trimming removed 5 bases at V and 7 bases at J, with 14 bases between. CDR1 and CDR2 (germline): DFQATT, SNEGSKA (reference sequence). The CDR3 nucleotides read TGCAGTGCTCCCGAGTATCACGGTGAAGCTTTCTTT. It encodes CSAPEYHGEAFF.

The sample holds a few counts of this clonotype. This chain uses TRBV20-1 with TRBJ1-6; the D is unclear. Germline V gene sequence: CDR1 DFQATT, CDR2 SNEGSKA (reference sequence). Trimming removed 3 bases from V and 12 bases from J, with 12 bases in between. CDR3 length: 12 amino acids. The CDR3: CSARALGKPLHF. The CDR3 nucleotides read TGCAGTGCTAGGGCTTTAGGAAAACCCCTCCACTTT.

The rearrangement links TRBV27 to TRBJ1-5; TRBD1 might be the D (6 bases). Germline V gene sequence: CDR1 MNHEY, CDR2 SMNVEV (reference sequence). The CDR3 spans 13 residues. V was trimmed by 6 bases and J by 6 bases, leaving 12 bases between them. The CDR3 DNA reads TGTGCCAGCAGACTCAGGGGCGGTCAGCCCCAGCATTTT. This codes for CASRLRGGQPQHF.

In its sample, this clonotype was seen a few times. The CDR3 coding sequence is TGCAGCGCGTGGATAATCACAACCTCAGCGGGCGGGGAGCTGTTTTTT. Protein product: CSAWIITTSAGGELFF. The chain recombines TRBV29-1 with TRBJ2-2, with D possibly being TRBD2 (6 bases). The germline V gene encodes CDR1 SQVTM and CDR2 ANQGSEA. Trimming removed 7 bases from V and 7 bases from J, with 25 bases in between. CDR3 length: 16 residues.

The chain combines TRBV10-2 with TRBJ2-5; D is ambiguous. The CDR3 covers 11 residues. V lost 2 bases and J 5 bases, leaving 3 bases between the germline ends. CDR1 and CDR2 from the germline V gene are WSHSY and SAAADI. The CDR3 nucleotides are TGCGCCAGCAGTGAGGGGGAGACCCAGTACTTC. It codes for CASSEGETQYF.

The V call is TRBV5-1, the J call TRBJ2-5; D not certain. Germline-derived CDR1 and CDR2 are SGHRS and YFSETQ. The CDR3 totals 11 residues. The V end was cut by 0 bases, the J end by 5 bases, with 2 bases between. This chain's CDR3 is CASSLDETQYF. The CDR3 DNA reads TGCGCCAGCAGCTTGGATGAGACCCAGTACTTC.

The CDR3 region has the DNA TGCGCCAGCAGCCAAGAAAGGGGGAATTCACCCCTCCACTTT. This codes for CASSQERGNSPLHF. The rearrangement uses TRBV4-1 and TRBJ1-6; D may be TRBD1 (6 bases). Germline V gene data show CDR1 as MGHRA and CDR2 as YSYEKL. This CDR3 is built from 14 residues. Trimming stripped 0 bases from V and 7 bases from J, with 7 bases between.

This clonotype has a count of ten or more. The chain uses TRBV24-1 and TRBJ2-2; D not resolved. Between the trimmed V and J ends, which lost 7 bases and 2 bases, there was a span of 7 bases. The CDR3 extends over 13 amino acids. Per the germline V gene, CDR1 is KGHDR and CDR2 is SFDVKD. The chain's CDR3 is CATSLPNTGELFF. DNA of the CDR3: TGTGCCACCAGCTTACCCAACACCGGGGAGCTGTTTTTT.

This chain connects TRBV12-3 or TRBV12-4 to TRBJ1-1; no clear D. V lost 2 bases and J lost 7, with 11 bases in between. CDR3 length equals 13 residues. The chain's CDR3 is CASSLRRVGEAFF. In DNA, the CDR3 is TGTGCCAGCAGTTTACGTAGGGTAGGTGAAGCTTTCTTT.

As regards this clonotype: The junction differs from germline at one of its ends, possibly a read error. The V and J genes are TRBV10-3 and TRBJ2-1; 8 bases line up with TRBD2. Germline CDR1 and CDR2: ENHRY and SYGVKD. This CDR3 is 19 amino acids long. The CDR3 region has the DNA TGTGCCAGCAGTGACCCCCCACAGAGCGGGAGCGACTCCTACAATGAGCAGTTCTTC. Translated: CASSDPPQSGSDSYNEQFF.

V is TRBV3-1 and J is TRBJ1-2, with D unresolved. Germline V gives CDR1 LGHDT, CDR2 YNNKEL (reference sequence). The V and J ends lost 0 bases and 10 bases respectively, with 12 bases between them. The CDR3 is 13 residues long. The CDR3 loop reads CASSQDGTLFYTF. CDR3 sequence (DNA): TGTGCCAGCAGCCAAGATGGTACACTTTTCTACACCTTC.

The chain has TRBV10-1 and TRBJ1-1, with 8 positions matching TRBD1. This CDR3 spans 13 amino acids. CDR1 is WNHNN and CDR2 is SYGVQD in the germline V gene (reference sequence). V lost 7 bases to trimming and J lost 6 bases; unmatched junction nucleotides: 7. DNA for the CDR3: TGCGCCAGCATGGATCAGGGGGCCCCTGAAGCTTTCTTT. Translating gives CASMDQGAPEAFF.

The rearrangement joins TRBV10-2 to TRBJ1-6; 7 positions match TRBD1. Germline V gives CDR1 WSHSY, CDR2 SAAADI. V shed 0 bases and J 6 bases; nucleotides not matched to a gene: 5. This CDR3 region has 16 residues. Here the CDR3 reads CASSESGQRSNSPLHF. CDR3 nucleotides: TGCGCCAGCAGTGAGTCGGGACAGCGGAGTAATTCACCCCTCCACTTT.

This clonotype appeared many times. This chain connects TRBV3-1 to TRBJ2-7; 12 bases are shared with TRBD2. The CDR3 totals 23 residues. Germline V gene sequence: CDR1 LGHDT, CDR2 YNNKEL (reference sequence). The ends lost 4 bases at V and 4 bases at J; junction bases unmatched: 29. CDR3 residues: CASSPARGAGTVSEGLAGYEQYF. CDR3 DNA: TGTGCCAGCAGCCCCGCGAGGGGGGCAGGGACGGTTTCGGAAGGACTAGCGGGGTACGAGCAGTACTTC.

The genes are TRBV6-5 and TRBJ2-6; 9 nucleotides match TRBD1. The V segment lost 6 bases and the J segment 0 bases; nucleotides outside the gene matches: 6. Germline CDR1 MNHEY, CDR2 SVGAGI. This CDR3 has 17 amino acids. The CDR3 sequence is CASRQDRGNSGANVLTF. CDR3 bases: TGTGCCAGCAGGCAGGACAGGGGCAACTCTGGGGCCAACGTCCTGACTTTC.

CDR3 residues: CASSLLLLGVENEQFF. Here the CDR3 DNA reads TGTGCCAGCAGTTTGTTACTGCTCGGAGTAGAAAATGAGCAGTTCTTC. The V and J genes are TRBV28 and TRBJ2-1; unclear D gene. Germline V lookup: CDR1 MDHEN, CDR2 SYDVKM. The CDR3 contains 16 residues. Trimming stripped 3 bases from V and 7 bases from J, with 19 bases between.